The sequence of this T cell receptor beta chain was determined in a study of read filtering for tumor transcriptome and immune sequencing. The ends lost 10 bases at V and 5 bases at J; junction bases unmatched: 10. This CDR3 has 15 residues. Germline lookup yields CDR1 SGHTA and CDR2 FQGNSA. From roughly 390 ng of RNA, a library with molecular barcoded alpha/delta and beta/gamma adaptors was made. TCRdb redid the calling of the reads with MiXCR, one entry per CDR3 protein. The sample gives 130,000 or so distinct CDR3 sequences, roughly 13% of which show up once; 7.5% to 10% is in the top ten. The sample comprised a population of CD138-negative cells sorted from bone marrow. The rearrangement uses TRBV7-2 and TRBJ2-2; 10 bases agree with TRBD1. The receptor was isolated from a donor over 35 with multiple myeloma. CDR3 sequence (DNA): TGTGCCACCCACCCCTGGACAGGGGGAACCGGGGAGCTGTTTTTT. Translating it yields CATHPWTGGTGELFF.